This is a list of T cell receptor beta chains from one sample in a study of cytomegalovirus exposure and HLA in healthy donors. Only in-frame clones appear in the TCRdb table, and some are missing; sequencing was by immunoSEQ multiplex PCR. The sample includes approximately 140,000 clones, just over 85% of them seen just once. Sequencing used PBMCs. The receptors derive from a woman between 18 and 30 years old in good health and CMV-seropositive. Each CDR3 is given with its conserved first and last residue. D genes are given only for firm matches. Only some rows state a clone size, as once, few, many or a class for expanded clones.

TRBV5-1,-,-,13,TRBJ2-3,TGCGCCAGCAGCCGAAGACTAGGAGATACGCAGTATTTT,CASSRRLGDTQYF
TRBV7-2,-,-,18,TRBJ1-3,TGTGCCAGCAGCCGCTCCCTCTCCAGGGAATACTCTGGAAACACCATATATTTT,CASSRSLSREYSGNTIYF
TRBV19,-,-,13,TRBJ2-2,TGTGCCAGTAGTACCAGAGGAACCGGGGAGCTGTTTTTT,CASSTRGTGELFF
TRBV5-4,-,-,15,TRBJ1-3,TGTGCCAGCAGCTCTGAACCGGGACAAAGCAACACCATATATTTT,CASSSEPGQSNTIYF
TRBV7-2,-,-,14,TRBJ1-3,TGTGCCAGCAGCTTAGATTGGCAGACAGACACCATATATTTT,CASSLDWQTDTIYF
TRBV6-6,-,-,16,TRBJ2-2,TGTGCCAGCAGTCAGAAGACAGCGAGGCGCACCGGGGAGCTGTTTTTT,CASSQKTARRTGELFF
TRBV5-5,-,-,13,TRBJ1-2,TGTGCCAGCAGCTTGGGCGGAAACTATGGCTACACCTTC,CASSLGGNYGYTF
TRBV5-1,-,TRBD2,14,TRBJ2-7,TGCGCCAGCAGCTGGACTAGCGGCTCCTACGAGCAGTACTTC,CASSWTSGSYEQYF
TRBV4-1,-,-,14,TRBJ2-1,TGCGCCAGCAGCCAAGACGCTGAGTTTAATGAGCAGTTCTTC,CASSQDAEFNEQFF
TRBV30,-,TRBD2,15,TRBJ2-7,TGTGCCTGGAGTTACGCGGGTAGCGGGAGGAACGAGCAGTACTTC,CAWSYAGSGRNEQYF
TRBV10-3,-,TRBD1,16,TRBJ2-5,TGTGCCATCAGTGATGTGGGACAGGGGCTGTTGGAGACCCAGTACTTC,CAISDVGQGLLETQYF
TRBV7-9,-,-,14,TRBJ2-5,TGTGCCAGCAGCCAGACAGGACAACAAGAGACCCAGTACTTC,CASSQTGQQETQYF
TRBV9,-,-,13,TRBJ1-6,TGTGCCAGCAGCGTGACAGGTTATTCACCCCTCCACTTT,CASSVTGYSPLHF
TRBV18,-,TRBD2,16,TRBJ2-3,TGTGCCAGCTCCCCAGGACTAGCGGGGCTCACAGATACGCAGTATTTT,CASSPGLAGLTDTQYF
TRBV6-1,once,TRBD2,15,TRBJ2-1,TGTGCCAGCAGTGAAAGGGGACTAGGTATGATAGAGCAGTTCTTC,CASSERGLGMIEQFF
TRBV5-1,-,TRBD2,18,TRBJ2-1,TGCGCCAGCAGCTTGGACCCTACTAGCGGGGGGCCCTACAATGAGCAGTTCTTC,CASSLDPTSGGPYNEQFF
TRBV10-3,-,-,14,TRBJ1-2,TGTGCCATCAGTGAGTCCCCCGTACAGGTTCACTACACCTTC,CAISESPVQVHYTF
TRBV18,once,TRBD2,19,TRBJ2-1,TGTGCCAGCTCACCCGGACTAGCGGGGGGGGAGAGCTCCTACAATGAGCAGTTCTTC,CASSPGLAGGESSYNEQFF
TRBV6-1,-,TRBD2,14,TRBJ2-2,TGTGCCAGCAGCGCAGGGACTAGCCTCGGGGAGCTGTTTTTT,CASSAGTSLGELFF
TRBV9,-,TRBD1,15,TRBJ1-5,TGTGCCAGCAGCGTAGACGGGACAGGGTTTCAGCCCCAGCATTTT,CASSVDGTGFQPQHF
TRBV11-2,-,-,12,TRBJ1-1,TGTGCCAGCACCTCCCACAGGGAGGAAGCTTTCTTT,CASTSHREEAFF
TRBV5-6,-,-,12,TRBJ2-5,TGTGCCAGCAGACGACAGGAAGAGACCCAGTACTTC,CASRRQEETQYF
TRBV18,-,-,15,TRBJ1-1,TGTGCCAGCTCACGTCACAGCACCATGAACACTGAAGCTTTCTTT,CASSRHSTMNTEAFF
TRBV6-6,once,TRBD1,15,TRBJ1-1,TGTGCCAGCAGTTATCAGACAGGGGCGAGCACTGAAGCTTTCTTT,CASSYQTGASTEAFF
TRBV9,-,-,16,TRBJ1-4,TGTGCCAGCAGCCCTGGGGCCCGGGAGCTTAATGAAAAACTGTTTTTT,CASSPGARELNEKLFF
TRBV27,few,TRBD1,14,TRBJ2-7,TGTGCCAGCAGCTTCACAGGGGGCACCTACGAGCAGTACTTC,CASSFTGGTYEQYF
TRBV30,-,-,12,TRBJ1-4,TGTGCCTGGAAGTCGCCAGTTGAAAAACTGTTTTTT,CAWKSPVEKLFF
TRBV6-1,few,TRBD1,13,TRBJ2-7,TGTGCCAGCAGTCCCCGACAGGGCTCCGAGCAGTACTTC,CASSPRQGSEQYF
TRBV15,-,TRBD1,15,TRBJ1-5,TGTGCCACCAGCCCGCGGGACAGAGGTTATCAGCCCCAGCATTTT,CATSPRDRGYQPQHF
TRBV4-2,-,-,15,TRBJ1-5,TGTGCCAGCAGCCAGGATACGGGGATTTATCAGCCCCAGCATTTT,CASSQDTGIYQPQHF
TRBV5-1,-,-,17,TRBJ2-4,TGCGCCAGCAGCTCCGAGGGGGATTTTGGGGCCAAAAACATTCAGTACTTC,CASSSEGDFGAKNIQYF
TRBV2,-,TRBD1,16,TRBJ2-2,TGTGCCAGCAGTCAGTCAGGGACAGTTAGTTACGGGGAGCTGTTTTTT,CASSQSGTVSYGELFF
TRBV5-1,-,-,14,TRBJ1-4,TGCGCCAGCAGCTTGCGGGGGGGCGATGAAAAACTGTTTTTT,CASSLRGGDEKLFF
TRBV28,-,-,15,TRBJ1-3,TGTGCCAGCAGTCGTACAGTTAACTCTGGAAACACCATATATTTT,CASSRTVNSGNTIYF
TRBV27,-,-,14,TRBJ2-3,TGTGCCAGCAGTTTGGTCCGGGGCACAGATACGCAGTATTTT,CASSLVRGTDTQYF
TRBV6-1,-,-,16,TRBJ2-2,TGTGCCAGCAGTGAAATAGGTAGCGGAGGGACCGGGGAGCTGTTTTTT,CASSEIGSGGTGELFF
TRBV9,-,TRBD2,15,TRBJ2-5,TGTGCCAGCAGCGTAGCGGGAGGGCCTGTGGAGACCCAGTACTTC,CASSVAGGPVETQYF
TRBV6-5,-,TRBD1,15,TRBJ1-4,TGTGCCAGCAGTTACTCGCCAGGGGGGAGGGAAAAACTGTTTTTT,CASSYSPGGREKLFF
TRBV5-1,-,TRBD1,15,TRBJ1-4,TGCGCCAGCAGCCCACGACAGGGGGATCGAGAAAAACTGTTTTTT,CASSPRQGDREKLFF
TRBV2,few,-,13,TRBJ2-2,TGTGCCAGCCGGGCAGGGACAAGCGGGGAGCTGTTTTTT,CASRAGTSGELFF
TRBV7-2,-,TRBD2,17,TRBJ2-3,TGTGCCAGCAGCTTAGCCCCTAGCGGGGGCGACACAGATACGCAGTATTTT,CASSLAPSGGDTDTQYF
TRBV19,once,-,16,TRBJ2-7,TGTGCCAGTAGTATAGGTCCGGGTAGCGGTAGCTACGAGCAGTACTTC,CASSIGPGSGSYEQYF
TRBV5-1,-,TRBD2,14,TRBJ2-1,TGCGCCAGCAGCTCAGCTAGCGGGGTCAATGAGCAGTTCTTC,CASSSASGVNEQFF
TRBV7-6,-,TRBD2,18,TRBJ2-1,TGTGCCAGCAGCTTAGCTTTTGCGGGAGGGCCGTCGAGTAATGAGCAGTTCTTC,CASSLAFAGGPSSNEQFF
TRBV7-2,-,TRBD2,17,TRBJ2-1,TGTGCCAGCAGCTTAGCGACCGCGGGGGGTTCCTACAATGAGCAGTTCTTC,CASSLATAGGSYNEQFF
TRBV5-6,-,TRBD1,15,TRBJ1-6,TGTGCCAGCAGCTTGGGGACAGGGCGTGGTTCACCCCTCCACTTT,CASSLGTGRGSPLHF
TRBV19,once,TRBD1,14,TRBJ1-1,TGTGCCAGTAGGGGAGAGACAGGGGACACTGAAGCTTTCTTT,CASRGETGDTEAFF
TRBV27,-,-,16,TRBJ2-6,TGTGCCAGCTTCCCGGTCGAGCCGTCTGGGGCCAACGTCCTGACTTTC,CASFPVEPSGANVLTF